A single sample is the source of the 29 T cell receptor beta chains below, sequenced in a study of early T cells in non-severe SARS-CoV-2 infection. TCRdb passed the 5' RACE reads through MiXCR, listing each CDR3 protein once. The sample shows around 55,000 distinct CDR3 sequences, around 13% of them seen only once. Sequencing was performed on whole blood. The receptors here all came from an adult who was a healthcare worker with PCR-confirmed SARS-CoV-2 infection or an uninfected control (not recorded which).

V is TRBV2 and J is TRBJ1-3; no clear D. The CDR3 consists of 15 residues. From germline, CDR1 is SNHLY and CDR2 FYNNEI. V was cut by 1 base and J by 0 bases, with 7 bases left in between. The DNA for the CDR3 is TGTGCCAGCAGTGAAGAGGGTTACTCTGGAAACACCATATATTTT. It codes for CASSEEGYSGNTIYF.

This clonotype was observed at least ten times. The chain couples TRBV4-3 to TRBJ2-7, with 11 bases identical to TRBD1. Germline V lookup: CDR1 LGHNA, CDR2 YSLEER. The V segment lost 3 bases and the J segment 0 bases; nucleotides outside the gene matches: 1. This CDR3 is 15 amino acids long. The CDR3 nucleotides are TGCGCCAGCAGCCATGGGACAGGGGGCTCCTACGAGCAGTACTTC. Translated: CASSHGTGGSYEQYF.

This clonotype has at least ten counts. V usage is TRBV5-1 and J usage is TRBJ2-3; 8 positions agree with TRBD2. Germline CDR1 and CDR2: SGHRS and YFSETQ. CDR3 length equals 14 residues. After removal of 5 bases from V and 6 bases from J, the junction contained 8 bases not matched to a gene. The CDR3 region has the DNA TGCGCCAGCAGGATTTCAGCGGGGGCGGATACGCAGTATTTT. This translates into CASRISAGADTQYF.

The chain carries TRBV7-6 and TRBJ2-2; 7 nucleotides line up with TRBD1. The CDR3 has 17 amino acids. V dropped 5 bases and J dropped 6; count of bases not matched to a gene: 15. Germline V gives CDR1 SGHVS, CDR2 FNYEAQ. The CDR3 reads CASSPNAGTVVPGELFF. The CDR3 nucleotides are TGTGCCAGCAGCCCCAACGCAGGGACAGTGGTCCCCGGGGAGCTGTTTTTT.

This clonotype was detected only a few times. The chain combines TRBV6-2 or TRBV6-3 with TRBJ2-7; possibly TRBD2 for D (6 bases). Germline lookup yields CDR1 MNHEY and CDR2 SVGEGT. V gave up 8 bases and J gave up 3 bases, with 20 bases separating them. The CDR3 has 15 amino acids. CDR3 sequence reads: CASRSYAQGLYEQYF. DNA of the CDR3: TGTGCCAGCCGAAGTTACGCCCAGGGACTCTACGAGCAGTACTTC.

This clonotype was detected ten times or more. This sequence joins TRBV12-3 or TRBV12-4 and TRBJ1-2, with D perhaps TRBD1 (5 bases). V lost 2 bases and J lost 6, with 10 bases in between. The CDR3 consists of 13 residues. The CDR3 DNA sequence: TGTGCCAGCAGTTTATACGGGGGTAATGGCTACACCTTC. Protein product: CASSLYGGNGYTF.

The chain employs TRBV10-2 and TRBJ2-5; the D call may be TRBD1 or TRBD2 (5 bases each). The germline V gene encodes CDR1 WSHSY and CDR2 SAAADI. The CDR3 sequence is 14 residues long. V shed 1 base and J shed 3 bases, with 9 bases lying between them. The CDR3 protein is CASSELGTEETQYF. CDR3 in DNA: TGCGCCAGCAGTGAGTTGGGGACGGAAGAGACCCAGTACTTC.

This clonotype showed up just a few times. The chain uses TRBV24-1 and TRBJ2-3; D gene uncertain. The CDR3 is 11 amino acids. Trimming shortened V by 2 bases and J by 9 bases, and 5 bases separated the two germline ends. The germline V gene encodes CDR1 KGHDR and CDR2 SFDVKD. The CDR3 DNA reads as TGTGCCACCAGTGATTCAAGGACGCAGTATTTT. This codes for CATSDSRTQYF.

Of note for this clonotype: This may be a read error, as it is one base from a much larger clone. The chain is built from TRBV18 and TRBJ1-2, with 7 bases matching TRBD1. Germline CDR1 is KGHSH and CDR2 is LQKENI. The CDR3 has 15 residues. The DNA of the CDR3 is TGTCCCAGCTCACCAAAAACCGGACAGGACTATGGCTACACCTTC. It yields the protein CPSSPKTGQDYGYTF.

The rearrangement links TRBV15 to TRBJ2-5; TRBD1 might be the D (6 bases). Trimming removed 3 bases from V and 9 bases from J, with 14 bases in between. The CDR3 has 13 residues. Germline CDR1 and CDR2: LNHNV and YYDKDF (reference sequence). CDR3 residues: CATSSYGQRPQYF. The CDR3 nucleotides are TGTGCCACCAGCAGTTATGGACAGAGGCCCCAGTACTTC.

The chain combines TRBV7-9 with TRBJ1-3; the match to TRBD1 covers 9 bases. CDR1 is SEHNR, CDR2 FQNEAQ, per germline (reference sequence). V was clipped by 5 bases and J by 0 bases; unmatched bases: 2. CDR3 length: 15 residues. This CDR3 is CASSRQGVSGNTIYF. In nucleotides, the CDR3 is TGTGCCAGCAGCCGACAGGGGGTCTCTGGAAACACCATATATTTT. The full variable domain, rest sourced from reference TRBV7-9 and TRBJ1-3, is DTGVSQNPRHKITKRGQNVTFRCDPISEHNRLYWYRQTLGQGPEFLTYFQNEAQLEKSRLLSDRFSAERPKGSFSTLEIQRTEQGDSAMYLCASSRQGVSGNTIYFGEGSWLTVV.

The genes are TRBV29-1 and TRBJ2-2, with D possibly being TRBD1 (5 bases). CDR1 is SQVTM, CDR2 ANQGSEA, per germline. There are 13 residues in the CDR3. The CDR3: CSGTGSNTGELFF. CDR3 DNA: TGCAGTGGAACAGGATCGAACACCGGGGAGCTGTTTTTT.

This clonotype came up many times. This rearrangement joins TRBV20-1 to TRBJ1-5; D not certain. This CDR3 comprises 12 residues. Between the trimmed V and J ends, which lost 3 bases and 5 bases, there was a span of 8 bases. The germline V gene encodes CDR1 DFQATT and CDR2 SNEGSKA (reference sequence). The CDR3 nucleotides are TGCAGTGCTAGTCGGGCGGATCAGCCCCAGCATTTT. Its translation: CSASRADQPQHF.

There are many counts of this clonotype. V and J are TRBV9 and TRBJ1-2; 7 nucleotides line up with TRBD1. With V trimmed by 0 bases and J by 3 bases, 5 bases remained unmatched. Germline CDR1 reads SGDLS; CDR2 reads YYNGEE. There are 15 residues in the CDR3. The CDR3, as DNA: TGTGCCAGCAGCGTAGTCGACAGGGCTTACTATGGCTACACCTTC. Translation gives CASSVVDRAYYGYTF.

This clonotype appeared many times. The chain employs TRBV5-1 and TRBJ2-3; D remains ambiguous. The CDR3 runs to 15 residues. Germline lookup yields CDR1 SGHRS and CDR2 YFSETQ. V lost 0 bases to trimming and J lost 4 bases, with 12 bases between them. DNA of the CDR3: TGCGCCAGCAGCTTGGAAGGACGCATGGCAGATACGCAGTATTTT. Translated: CASSLEGRMADTQYF.

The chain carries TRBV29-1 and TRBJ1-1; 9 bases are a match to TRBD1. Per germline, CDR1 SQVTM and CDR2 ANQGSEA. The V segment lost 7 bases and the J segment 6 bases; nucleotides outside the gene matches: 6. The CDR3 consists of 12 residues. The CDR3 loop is CSAPGTGPEAFF. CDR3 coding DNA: TGCAGCGCCCCTGGGACAGGGCCTGAAGCTTTCTTT.

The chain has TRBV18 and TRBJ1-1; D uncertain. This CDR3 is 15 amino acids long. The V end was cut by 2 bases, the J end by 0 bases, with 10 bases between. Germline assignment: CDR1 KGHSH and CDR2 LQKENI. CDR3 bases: TGTGCCAGCTCACCAAGGGCACAGATGAACACTGAAGCTTTCTTT. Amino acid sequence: CASSPRAQMNTEAFF.

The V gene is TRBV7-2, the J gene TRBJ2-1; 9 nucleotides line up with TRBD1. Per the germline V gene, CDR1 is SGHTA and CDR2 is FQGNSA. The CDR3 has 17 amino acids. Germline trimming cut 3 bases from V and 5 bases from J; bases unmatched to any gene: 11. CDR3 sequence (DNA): TGTGCCAGCAGCTTCCTAATCCGGGACAGGGTCAACAATGAGCAGTTCTTC. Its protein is CASSFLIRDRVNNEQFF.

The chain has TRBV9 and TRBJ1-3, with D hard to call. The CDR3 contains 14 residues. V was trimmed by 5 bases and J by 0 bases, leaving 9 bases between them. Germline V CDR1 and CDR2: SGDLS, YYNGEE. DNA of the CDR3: TGTGCCAGCAGTGAGGTACGCTCTGGAAACACCATATATTTT. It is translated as CASSEVRSGNTIYF.

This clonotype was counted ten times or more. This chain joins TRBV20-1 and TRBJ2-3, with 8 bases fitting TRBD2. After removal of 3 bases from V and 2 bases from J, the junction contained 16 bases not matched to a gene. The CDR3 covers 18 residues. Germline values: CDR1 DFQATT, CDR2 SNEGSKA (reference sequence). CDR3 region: CSASPGGAVKLYTDTQYF. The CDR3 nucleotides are TGCAGTGCTAGCCCCGGGGGGGCCGTTAAGCTATACACAGATACGCAGTATTTT.

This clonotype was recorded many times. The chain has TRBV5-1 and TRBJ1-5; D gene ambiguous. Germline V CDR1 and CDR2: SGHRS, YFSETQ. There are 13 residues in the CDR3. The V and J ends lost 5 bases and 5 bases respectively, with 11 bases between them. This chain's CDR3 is CASRGNLDQPQHF. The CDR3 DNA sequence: TGCGCCAGCAGGGGAAACTTAGATCAGCCCCAGCATTTT.

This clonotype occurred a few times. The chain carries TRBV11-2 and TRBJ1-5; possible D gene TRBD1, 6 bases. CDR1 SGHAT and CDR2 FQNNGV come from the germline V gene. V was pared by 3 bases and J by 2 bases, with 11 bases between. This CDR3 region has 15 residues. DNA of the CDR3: TGTGCCAGCAGCTTCGGGGGCAGTGGCAATCAGCCCCAGCATTTT. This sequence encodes CASSFGGSGNQPQHF.

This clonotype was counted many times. The CDR3 reads CASMRQVWNTEAFF. CDR3 in DNA: TGTGCCAGCATGAGACAGGTGTGGAACACTGAAGCTTTCTTT. The chain carries TRBV12-3 or TRBV12-4 and TRBJ1-1; possible D gene TRBD1, 6 bases. Trimming pared 7 bases from V and 1 base from J, leaving 13 bases between. CDR3 length: 14 amino acids.

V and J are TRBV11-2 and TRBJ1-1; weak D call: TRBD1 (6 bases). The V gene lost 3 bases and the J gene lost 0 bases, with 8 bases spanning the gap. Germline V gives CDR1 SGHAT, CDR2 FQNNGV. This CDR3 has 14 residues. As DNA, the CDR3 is TGTGCCAGCAGCTTTGACAGGTTGAACACTGAAGCTTTCTTT. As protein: CASSFDRLNTEAFF.

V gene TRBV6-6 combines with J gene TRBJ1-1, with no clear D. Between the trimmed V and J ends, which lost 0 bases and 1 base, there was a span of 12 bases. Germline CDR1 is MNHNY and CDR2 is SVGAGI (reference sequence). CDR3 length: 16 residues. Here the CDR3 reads CASSYSIEQQNTEAFF. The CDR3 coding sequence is TGTGCCAGCAGTTACTCGATAGAACAGCAGAACACTGAAGCTTTCTTT.

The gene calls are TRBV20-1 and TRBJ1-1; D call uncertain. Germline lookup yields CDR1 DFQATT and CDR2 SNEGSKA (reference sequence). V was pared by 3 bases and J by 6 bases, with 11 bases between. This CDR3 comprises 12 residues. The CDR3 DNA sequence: TGCAGTGCTAGCCACGGTTTCGCTGAAGCTTTCTTT. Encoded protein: CSASHGFAEAFF.

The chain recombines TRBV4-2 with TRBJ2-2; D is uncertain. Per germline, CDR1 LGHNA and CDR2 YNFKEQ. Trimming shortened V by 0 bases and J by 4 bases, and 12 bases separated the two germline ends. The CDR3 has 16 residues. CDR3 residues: CASSQDEPGITGELFF. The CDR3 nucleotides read TGTGCCAGCAGCCAAGACGAGCCCGGTATCACCGGGGAGCTGTTTTTT.

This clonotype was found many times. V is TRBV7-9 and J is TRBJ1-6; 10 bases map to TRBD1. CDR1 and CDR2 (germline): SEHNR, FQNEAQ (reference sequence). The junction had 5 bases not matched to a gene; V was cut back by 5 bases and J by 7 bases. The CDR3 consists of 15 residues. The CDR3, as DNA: TGTGCCAGCAGCCGACAGGGGGCTGGAAATTCACCCCTCCACTTT. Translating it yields CASSRQGAGNSPLHF.

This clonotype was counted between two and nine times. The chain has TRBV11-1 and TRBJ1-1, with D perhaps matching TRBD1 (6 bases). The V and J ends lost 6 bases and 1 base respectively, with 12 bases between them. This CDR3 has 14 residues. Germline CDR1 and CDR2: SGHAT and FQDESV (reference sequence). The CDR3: CASRPGTKNTEAFF. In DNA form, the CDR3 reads TGTGCCAGCAGGCCCGGGACAAAGAACACTGAAGCTTTCTTT.